This T cell receptor (beta chain) was sequenced during a study of T cell changes during pregnancy in multiple sclerosis (dated by TCRdb to about 2019). Background on the whole study: The study examined how the T cell repertoire changed over the course of pregnancy in women with multiple sclerosis.

Receptors were amplified or captured by the immunoSEQ multiplex PCR assay. TCRdb holds this immuneACCESS table with in-frame rearrangements only. Some clones are missing; in checked studies, unresolved V genes explain under half, and the rest has no known cause. The sample table contains about 59,000 clones; only one count was recorded for 85% to 90% of them. 0.7% to 0.9% of the sample is held by the ten biggest clonotypes. About this clone: Its antigen has not been determined. Base quality data are lacking; no much larger clone is found one base away.

The CDR3 runs 15 amino acids, cysteine and phenylalanine included. The sequence is cut down to CDR3 DNA, 45 bases in frame from base 1. V is cut by 4 bases and J by 4 bases, and the space between the germline ends is 16 bases. CDR1 and CDR2 (MNHEY, SVGAGI) derive from the germline V gene. The sequence was collected from a female donor in good health, enrolled as a control in a pregnancy study. Recombination joined TRBV6-5 with TRBJ1-1, with TRBD1 as a weak D call on 6 bases. The specimen was peripheral blood, collected in the first trimester of pregnancy. At the DNA level, the sequence is TGTGCCAGCAGTTCCCGGGACAACCCTTTCACTGAAGCTTTCTTT. This codes for CASSSRDNPFTEAFF.